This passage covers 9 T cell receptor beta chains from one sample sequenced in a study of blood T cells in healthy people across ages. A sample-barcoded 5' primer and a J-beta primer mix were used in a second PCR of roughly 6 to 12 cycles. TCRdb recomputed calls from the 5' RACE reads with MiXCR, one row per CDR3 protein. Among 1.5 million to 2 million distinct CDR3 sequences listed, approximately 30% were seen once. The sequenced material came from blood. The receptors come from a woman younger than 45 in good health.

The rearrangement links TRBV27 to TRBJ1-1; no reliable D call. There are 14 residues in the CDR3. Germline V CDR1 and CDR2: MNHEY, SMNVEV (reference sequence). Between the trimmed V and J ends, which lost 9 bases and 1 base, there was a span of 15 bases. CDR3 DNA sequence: TGTGCCAGTCAAGAGGCCGGTGGGAACACTGAAGCTTTCTTT. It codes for CASQEAGGNTEAFF.

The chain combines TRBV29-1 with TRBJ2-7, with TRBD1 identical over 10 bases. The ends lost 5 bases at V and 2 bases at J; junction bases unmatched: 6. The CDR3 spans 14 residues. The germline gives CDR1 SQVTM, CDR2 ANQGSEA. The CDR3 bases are TGCAGCGTTCCTTGGACAGGGGGGACCTACGAGCAGTACTTC. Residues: CSVPWTGGTYEQYF.

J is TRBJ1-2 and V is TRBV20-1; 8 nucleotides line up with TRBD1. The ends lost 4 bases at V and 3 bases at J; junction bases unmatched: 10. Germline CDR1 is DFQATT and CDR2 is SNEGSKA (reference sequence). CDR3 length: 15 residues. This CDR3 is CSAKSGQGFDYGYTF. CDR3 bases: TGCAGTGCTAAGTCAGGACAGGGATTTGACTATGGCTACACCTTC.

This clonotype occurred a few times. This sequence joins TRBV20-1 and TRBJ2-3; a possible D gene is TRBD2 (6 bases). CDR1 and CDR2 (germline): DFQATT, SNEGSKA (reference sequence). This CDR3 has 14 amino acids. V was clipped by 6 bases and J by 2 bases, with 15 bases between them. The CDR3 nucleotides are TGCAGTGCCCCGACTAGGGGACTCACAGATACGCAGTATTTT. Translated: CSAPTRGLTDTQYF.

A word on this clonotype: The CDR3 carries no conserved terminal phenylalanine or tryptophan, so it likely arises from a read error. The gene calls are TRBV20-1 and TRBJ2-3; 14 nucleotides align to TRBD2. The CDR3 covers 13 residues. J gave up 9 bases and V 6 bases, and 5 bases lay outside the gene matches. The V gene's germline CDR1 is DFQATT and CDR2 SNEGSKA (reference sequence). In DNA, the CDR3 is TGCAGTGCAGGACTAGCGGGAGGTAGCACGCAGTATGTT. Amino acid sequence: CSAGLAGGSTQYV.

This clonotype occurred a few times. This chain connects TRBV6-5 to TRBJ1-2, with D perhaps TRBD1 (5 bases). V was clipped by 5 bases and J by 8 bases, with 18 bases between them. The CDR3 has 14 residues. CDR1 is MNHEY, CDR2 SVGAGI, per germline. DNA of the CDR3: TGTGCCAGCAGTCAATCGGGACTCGCGAGAGGCTACACCTTC. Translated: CASSQSGLARGYTF.

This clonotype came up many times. In DNA form, the CDR3 reads TGTGCCAGCAGCCCCCGGAGGGCTATCTACGAGCAGTACTTC. It is translated as CASSPRRAIYEQYF. V is TRBV7-9 and J is TRBJ2-7; TRBD2 is a possible D gene (6 bases). Trimming shortened V by 5 bases and J by 3 bases, and 14 bases separated the two germline ends. Germline V gene data show CDR1 as SEHNR and CDR2 as FQNEAQ (reference sequence). This CDR3 has 14 residues.

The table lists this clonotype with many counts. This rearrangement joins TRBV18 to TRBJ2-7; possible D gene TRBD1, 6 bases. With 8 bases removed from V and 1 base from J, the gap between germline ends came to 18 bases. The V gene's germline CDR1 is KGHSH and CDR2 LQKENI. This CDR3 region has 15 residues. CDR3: CASSPTGQGSYEQYF. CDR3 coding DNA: TGTGCCAGCAGTCCTACAGGGCAAGGATCCTACGAGCAGTACTTC.

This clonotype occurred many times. This CDR3 is CASSFQQTGLPYEQYF. The CDR3, as DNA: TGCGCCAGCAGCTTCCAACAAACGGGACTACCGTACGAGCAGTACTTC. The chain is built from TRBV5-1 and TRBJ2-7; 7 nucleotides align to TRBD2. CDR3 length: 16 residues. The germline V gene has CDR1 SGHRS and CDR2 YFSETQ. After removal of 2 bases from V and 4 bases from J, the junction contained 12 bases not matched to a gene.